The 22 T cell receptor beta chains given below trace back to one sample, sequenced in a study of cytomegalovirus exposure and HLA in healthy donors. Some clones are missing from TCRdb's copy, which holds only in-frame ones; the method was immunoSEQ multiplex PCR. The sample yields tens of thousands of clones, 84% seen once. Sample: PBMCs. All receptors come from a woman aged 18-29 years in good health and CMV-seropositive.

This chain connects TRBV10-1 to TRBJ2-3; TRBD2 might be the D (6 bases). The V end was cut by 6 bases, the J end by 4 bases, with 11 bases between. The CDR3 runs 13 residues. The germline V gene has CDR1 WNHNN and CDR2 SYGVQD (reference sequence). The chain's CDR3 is CASRVSGSDTQYF. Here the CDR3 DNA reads TGCGCCAGCAGGGTTAGCGGCTCAGATACGCAGTATTTT.

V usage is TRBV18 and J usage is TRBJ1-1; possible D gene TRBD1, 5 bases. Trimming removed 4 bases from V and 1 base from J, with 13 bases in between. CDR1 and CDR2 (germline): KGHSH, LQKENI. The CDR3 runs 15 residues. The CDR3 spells CASSRRTNENTEAFF. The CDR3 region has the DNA TGTGCCAGCTCACGAAGGACAAATGAGAACACTGAAGCTTTCTTT.

CDR3 in DNA: TGTGCCAGCAGTACTACAGGGGGAGGGAATGAGCAGTTCTTC. Protein product: CASSTTGGGNEQFF. V and J are TRBV27 and TRBJ2-1, with D possibly TRBD1 on 8 matching bases. Germline CDR1 reads MNHEY; CDR2 reads SMNVEV (reference sequence). With 5 bases removed from V and 7 bases from J, the gap between germline ends came to 15 bases. The CDR3 covers 14 residues.

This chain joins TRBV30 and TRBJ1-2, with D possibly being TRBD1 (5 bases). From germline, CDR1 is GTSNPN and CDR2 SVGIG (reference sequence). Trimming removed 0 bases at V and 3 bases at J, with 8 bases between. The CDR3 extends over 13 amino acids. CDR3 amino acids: CAWSVLGDYGYTF. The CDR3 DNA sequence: TGTGCCTGGAGTGTTTTAGGGGACTATGGCTACACCTTC. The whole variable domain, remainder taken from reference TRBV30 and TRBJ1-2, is SQTIHQWPATLVQPVGSPLSLECTVEGTSNPNLYWYRQAAGRGLQLLFYSVGIGQISSEVPQNLSASRPQDRQFILSSKKLLLSDSGFYLCAWSVLGDYGYTFGSGTRLTVV.

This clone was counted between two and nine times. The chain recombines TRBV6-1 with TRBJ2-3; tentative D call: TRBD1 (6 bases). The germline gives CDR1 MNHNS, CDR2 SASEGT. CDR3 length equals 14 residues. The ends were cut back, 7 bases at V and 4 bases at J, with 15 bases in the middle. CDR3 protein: CASTLTGSADTQYF. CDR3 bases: TGTGCCAGCACCCTGACAGGTTCGGCAGATACGCAGTATTTT.

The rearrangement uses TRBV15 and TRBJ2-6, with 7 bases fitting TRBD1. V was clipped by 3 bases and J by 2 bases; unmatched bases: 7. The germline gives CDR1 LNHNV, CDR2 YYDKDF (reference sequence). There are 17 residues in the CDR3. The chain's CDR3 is CATSRSRQGAGANVLTF. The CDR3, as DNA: TGTGCCACCAGCAGGTCAAGACAGGGTGCTGGGGCCAACGTCCTGACTTTC.

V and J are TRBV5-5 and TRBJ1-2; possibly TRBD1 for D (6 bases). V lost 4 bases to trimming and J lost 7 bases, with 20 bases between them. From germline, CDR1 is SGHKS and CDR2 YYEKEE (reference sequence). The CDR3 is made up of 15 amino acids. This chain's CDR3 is CASSPERGGLAGYTF. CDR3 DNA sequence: TGTGCCAGCAGCCCCGAGCGGGGGGGCTTAGCTGGCTACACCTTC.

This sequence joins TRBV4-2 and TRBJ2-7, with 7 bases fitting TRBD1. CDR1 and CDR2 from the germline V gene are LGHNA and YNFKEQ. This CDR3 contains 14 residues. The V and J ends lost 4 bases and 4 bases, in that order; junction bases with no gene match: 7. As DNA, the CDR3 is TGTGCCAGCAGCCTTGACAGGGACCTTTACGAGCAGTACTTC. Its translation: CASSLDRDLYEQYF.

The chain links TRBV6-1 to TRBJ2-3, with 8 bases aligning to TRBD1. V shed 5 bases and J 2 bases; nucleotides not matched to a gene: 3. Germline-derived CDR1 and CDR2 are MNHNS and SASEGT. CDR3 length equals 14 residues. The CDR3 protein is CASSPGQDTDTQYF. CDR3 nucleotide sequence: TGTGCCAGCAGTCCGGGACAGGACACAGATACGCAGTATTTT.

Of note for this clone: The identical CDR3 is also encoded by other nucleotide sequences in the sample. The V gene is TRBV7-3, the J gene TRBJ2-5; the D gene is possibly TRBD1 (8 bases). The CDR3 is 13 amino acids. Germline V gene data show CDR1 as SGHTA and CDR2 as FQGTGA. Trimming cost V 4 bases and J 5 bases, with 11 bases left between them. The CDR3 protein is CASSSQGGETQYF. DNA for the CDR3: TGTGCCAGCAGCTCACAGGGGGGGGAGACCCAGTACTTC.

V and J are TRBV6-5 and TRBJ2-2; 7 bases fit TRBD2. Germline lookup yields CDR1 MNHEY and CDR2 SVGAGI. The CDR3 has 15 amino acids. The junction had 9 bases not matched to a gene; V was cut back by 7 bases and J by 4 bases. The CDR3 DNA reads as TGTGCCAGCACTCGGGGGGAATTTGGCACCGGGGAGCTGTTTTTT. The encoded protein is CASTRGEFGTGELFF.

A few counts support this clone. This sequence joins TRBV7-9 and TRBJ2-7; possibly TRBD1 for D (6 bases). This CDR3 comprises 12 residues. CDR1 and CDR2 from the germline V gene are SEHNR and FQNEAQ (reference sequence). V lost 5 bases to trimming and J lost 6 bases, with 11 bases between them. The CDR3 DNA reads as TGTGCCAGCAGCCTTGGACAGTCCGAGCAGTACTTC. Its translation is CASSLGQSEQYF.

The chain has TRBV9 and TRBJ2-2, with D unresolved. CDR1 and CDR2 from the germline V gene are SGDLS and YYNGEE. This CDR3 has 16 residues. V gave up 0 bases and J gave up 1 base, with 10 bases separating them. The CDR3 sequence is CASSVVPNRNTGELFF. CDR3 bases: TGTGCCAGCAGCGTAGTCCCCAACAGGAACACCGGGGAGCTGTTTTTT.

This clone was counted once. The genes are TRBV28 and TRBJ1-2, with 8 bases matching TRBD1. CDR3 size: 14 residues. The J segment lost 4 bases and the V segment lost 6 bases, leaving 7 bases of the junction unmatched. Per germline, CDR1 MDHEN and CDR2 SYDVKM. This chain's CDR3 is CASRGQGASYGYTF. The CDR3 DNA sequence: TGTGCCAGCAGGGGGCAGGGGGCAAGCTATGGCTACACCTTC.

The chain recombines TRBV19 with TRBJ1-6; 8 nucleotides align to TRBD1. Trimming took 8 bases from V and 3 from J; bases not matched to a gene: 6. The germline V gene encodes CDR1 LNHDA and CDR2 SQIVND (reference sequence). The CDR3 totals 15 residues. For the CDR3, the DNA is TGTGCCAGTTCCGACAGGGGCGTCTATAATTCACCCCTCCACTTT. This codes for CASSDRGVYNSPLHF.

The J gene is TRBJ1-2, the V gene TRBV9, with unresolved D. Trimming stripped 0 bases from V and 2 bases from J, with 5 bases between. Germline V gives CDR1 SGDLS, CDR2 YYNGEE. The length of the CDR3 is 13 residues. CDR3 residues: CASSVDENYGYTF. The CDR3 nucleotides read TGTGCCAGCAGCGTAGATGAGAACTATGGCTACACCTTC.

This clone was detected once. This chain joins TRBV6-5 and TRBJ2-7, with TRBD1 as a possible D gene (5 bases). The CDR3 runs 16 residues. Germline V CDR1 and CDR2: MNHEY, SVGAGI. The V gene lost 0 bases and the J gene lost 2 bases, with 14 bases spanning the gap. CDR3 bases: TGTGCCAGCAGTTACTCCCAGGGTGATATTGCCTACGAGCAGTACTTC. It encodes CASSYSQGDIAYEQYF.

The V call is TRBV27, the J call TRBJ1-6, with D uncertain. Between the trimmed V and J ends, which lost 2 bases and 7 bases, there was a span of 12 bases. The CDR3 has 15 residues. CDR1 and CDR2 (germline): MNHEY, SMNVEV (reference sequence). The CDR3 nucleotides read TGTGCCAGCAGTTTAAGCCGGGGAGGAAATTCACCCCTCCACTTT. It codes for CASSLSRGGNSPLHF.

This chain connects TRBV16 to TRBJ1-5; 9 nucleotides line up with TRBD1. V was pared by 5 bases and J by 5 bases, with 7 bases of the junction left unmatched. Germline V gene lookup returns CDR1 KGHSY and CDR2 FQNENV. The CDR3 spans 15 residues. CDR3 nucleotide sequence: TGTGCCAGCAGCGGGACAGGGAAAGGTGATCAGCCCCAGCATTTT. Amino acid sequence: CASSGTGKGDQPQHF.

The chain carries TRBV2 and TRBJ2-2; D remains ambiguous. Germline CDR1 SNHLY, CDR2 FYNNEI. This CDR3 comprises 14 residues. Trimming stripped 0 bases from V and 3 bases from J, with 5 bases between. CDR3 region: CASSEAAYTGELFF. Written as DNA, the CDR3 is TGTGCCAGCAGTGAAGCCGCGTACACCGGGGAGCTGTTTTTT.

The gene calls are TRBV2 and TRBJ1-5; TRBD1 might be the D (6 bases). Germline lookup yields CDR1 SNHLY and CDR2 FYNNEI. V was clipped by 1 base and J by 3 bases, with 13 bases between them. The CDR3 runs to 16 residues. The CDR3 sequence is CASSEVVGAPNQPQHF. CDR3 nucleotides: TGTGCCAGCAGTGAAGTGGTGGGGGCCCCCAATCAGCCCCAGCATTTT.

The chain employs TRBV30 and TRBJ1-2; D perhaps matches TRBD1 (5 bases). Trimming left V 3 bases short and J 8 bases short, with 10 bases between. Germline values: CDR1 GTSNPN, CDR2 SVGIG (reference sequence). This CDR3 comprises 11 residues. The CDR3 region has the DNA TGTGCCTGGAGCGTCGGGGGGGGCTACACCTTC. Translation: CAWSVGGGYTF. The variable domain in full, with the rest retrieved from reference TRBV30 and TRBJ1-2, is SQTIHQWPATLVQPVGSPLSLECTVEGTSNPNLYWYRQAAGRGLQLLFYSVGIGQISSEVPQNLSASRPQDRQFILSSKKLLLSDSGFYLCAWSVGGGYTFGSGTRLTVV.